The rows below give T cell receptor beta chains drawn from one sample of a study of blood T cell repertoires in COVID-19. The assay was immunoSEQ multiplex PCR, and TCRdb's table has in-frame clones only and misses some. The profile shows 470,000 or so clones, 75% to 90% of them singletons. The sample consisted of peripheral blood. Every receptor here comes from a human donor in a cohort sampled during active COVID-19. Each CDR3 is given with its conserved first and last residue.

J gene | V gene | CDR3 protein
TRBJ2-7 | TRBV19 | CASSSPGQGAGYEQYF
TRBJ2-1 | TRBV6-6 | CASSALGQSSYNEQFF
TRBJ1-1 | TRBV14 | CASSQGQVLTKAFF
TRBJ1-1 | TRBV9 | CASSFRGGETEAFF
TRBJ1-4 | TRBV29-1 | CSAEMRSGEEKLFF
TRBJ1-4 | TRBV7-2 | CASSSSPGQPNEKLFF
TRBJ1-2 | TRBV27 | CASHGQGARGYTF
TRBJ1-4 | TRBV4-2 | CASSQERFGEKLFF
TRBJ2-1 | TRBV2 | CASSGTRNEQFF
TRBJ1-1 | TRBV10-2 | CASSNDGTGENTEAFF
TRBJ2-1 | TRBV18 | CASSLLAGVGNEQFF
TRBJ2-7 | TRBV28 | CASRTGTSGRSEQYF
TRBJ1-1 | TRBV9 | CASSVQEDTEAFF
TRBJ1-1 | TRBV19 | CASSIQVYTEAFF
TRBJ2-7 | TRBV7-3 | CASSSSRDSYEQYF
TRBJ1-2 | TRBV29-1 | CSVHRQGGYTF
TRBJ2-1 | TRBV7-2 | CASSRRTSGSPYNEQFF
TRBJ2-7 | TRBV29-1 | CSVKAGDVNYEQYF
TRBJ2-1 | TRBV6-5 | CASSYSGNEQFF
TRBJ2-6 | TRBV9 | CASSVPGQKFSGANVLTF
TRBJ1-1 | TRBV28 | CASSFSPRTGSYTEAFF
TRBJ2-2 | TRBV9 | CASSVVAVGTGELFF
TRBJ2-1 | TRBV6-4 | CASRGQGDSEQFF
TRBJ1-1 | TRBV11-3 | CASSLIRGAEAFF
TRBJ2-3 | TRBV5-6 | CASSSTSGIRTDTQYF